This T cell receptor beta chain was recorded in a study of blood T cells in healthy people across ages. Healthy individuals of Caucasian origin from Russia, aged about 6 to 95, served as donors. Researchers report isolating at least 6 million PBMCs per sample. Study-wide findings and caveats: Possibly confounding the expanded clonotype changes was the fact that donor CMV status was unknown.

This CDR3 is 16 amino acids long. CDR1 SGHDT and CDR2 YYEEEE come from the germline V gene. V was cut by 1 base and J by 2 bases, with 10 bases left in between. With a J-beta primer mix and a sample-barcoded 5' primer, a second PCR ran 7 to 11 cycles. A tag from a template-switch adaptor with 12 random nucleotides marked each cDNA molecule. TCRdb ran MiXCR on the 5' RACE reads and lists one entry per CDR3 protein. The table shows roughly 1.5 million distinct CDR3 sequences, with roughly two fifths occurring only once. Worth noting for this clonotype: The antigen remains unidentified.

The sequenced sample consisted of blood. The chain links TRBV5-6 to TRBJ2-6; no clear D. This clonotype originated in a woman in her late teens or twenties in good health. The CDR3 DNA sequence: TGTGCCAGCAGCTTGCGAGTGAGTCCTGGGGCCAACGTCCTGACTTTC. The encoded protein is CASSLRVSPGANVLTF.